The rows below give T cell receptor beta chains drawn from one sample of a study of control samples from healthy donors and cancer patients. Sequencing used immunoSEQ multiplex PCR; TCRdb keeps in-frame clones, though not all of them. Of 150,000 to 200,000 clones in the sample, 70% to 90% were seen once. The sequenced material came from blood. These receptors came from a woman aged 25 to 39 in good health. Both conserved end residues are part of each CDR3.

j_call v_call cdr3_aa
TRBJ1-1 TRBV19 CASRGNTEAFF
TRBJ2-3 TRBV6-1 CASSEVGGRSPHTDTQYF
TRBJ1-1 TRBV19 CASSVRAMNTEAFF
TRBJ1-5 TRBV21-1 CASSKGQGNQPQHF
TRBJ2-3 TRBV5-1 CASSLEFTDTQYF
TRBJ2-2 TRBV19 CASSIRGSTGELFF
TRBJ1-2 TRBV2 CASSGGQVTYGYTF
TRBJ2-1 TRBV5-5 CASRDPAEGGIREQFF
TRBJ1-2 TRBV3-1/TRBV3-2 CASSQDYGYTF
TRBJ1-1 TRBV7-2 CASSYLRGHTEAFF
TRBJ2-2 TRBV12-3/TRBV12-4 CASSRTGVGELFF
TRBJ1-6 TRBV19 CASSRAADNSPLHF
TRBJ1-2 TRBV7-9 CASSSRDSALQYGYTF
TRBJ1-4 TRBV11-2 CASSPQGETNEKLFF
TRBJ1-1 TRBV5-1 CASSLGRGLSEAFF
TRBJ2-1 TRBV18 CASSPPGGDEQFF
TRBJ1-1 TRBV19 CASSYGAAEAFF
TRBJ1-5 TRBV6-1 CASSVGTGALGNQPQHF
TRBJ1-1 TRBV7-9 CASSHDSTNTEAFF
TRBJ2-3 TRBV18 CASSPSGTRGTDTQYF
TRBJ2-7 TRBV6-1 CASSEAQGSYEQYF
TRBJ2-7 TRBV6-4 CASRERELEQYF
TRBJ1-2 TRBV7-9 CASSLAGRINYGYTF
TRBJ2-7 TRBV6-6 CASSSPFGGGTYEQYF
TRBJ2-7 TRBV28 CASNPIEDDYEQYF
TRBJ1-2 TRBV6-5 CASRGELAFGYTF
TRBJ1-2 TRBV7-2 CASSLAPGDRNYGYTF
TRBJ1-1 TRBV6-2/TRBV6-3 CASSYSRGFGAFF
TRBJ2-5 TRBV29-1 CSAGGIGAGSAEETQYF
TRBJ1-2 TRBV4-1 CASSQEVDRPTNYGYTF
TRBJ1-1 TRBV6-1 CASSESEVSEAFF
TRBJ2-1 TRBV6-5 CASSYVGEQFF
TRBJ1-5 TRBV28 CASSWGGGPLINQPQHF
TRBJ1-5 TRBV28 CASSFRQGHQPQHF
TRBJ1-5 TRBV7-2 CASSLQGGSNQPQHF
TRBJ1-5 TRBV28 CASSLAGTGNQPQHF
TRBJ2-7 TRBV21-1 CASSRSRGRTATYEQYF
TRBJ2-7 TRBV6-6 CASCPNGAGYEQYF
TRBJ2-3 TRBV5-1 CASSRGQGLTDTQYF
TRBJ1-6 TRBV6-4 CASSDSSYGGSPLHF
TRBJ1-1 TRBV7-9 CASNDGGANTEAFF
TRBJ1-2 TRBV23-1 CASSPPRRESYGYTF
TRBJ1-2 TRBV2 CASSVPQEDGYTF
TRBJ1-5 TRBV6-5 CASSYSRGGNQPQHF
TRBJ2-2 TRBV3-1/TRBV3-2 CASSSGGLTLGGELFF
TRBJ2-5 TRBV24-1 CATGPRGLQETQYF
TRBJ1-4 TRBV7-9 CASSFSNEKLFF
TRBJ2-7 TRBV27 CASGARDSYYEQYF
TRBJ1-2 TRBV29-1 CSVRGSNYGYTF
TRBJ2-1 TRBV4-2 CASSQVAGTEQFF
TRBJ1-3 TRBV6-5 CASSPGATGNTIYF
TRBJ2-3 TRBV4-2 CASSQNLAGAVTDTQYF
TRBJ2-5 TRBV11-2 CASSPPTSSQETQYF
TRBJ1-5 TRBV6-4 CASSEGQANQPQHF
TRBJ2-3 TRBV9 CASSGRWGAGVPTDTQYF